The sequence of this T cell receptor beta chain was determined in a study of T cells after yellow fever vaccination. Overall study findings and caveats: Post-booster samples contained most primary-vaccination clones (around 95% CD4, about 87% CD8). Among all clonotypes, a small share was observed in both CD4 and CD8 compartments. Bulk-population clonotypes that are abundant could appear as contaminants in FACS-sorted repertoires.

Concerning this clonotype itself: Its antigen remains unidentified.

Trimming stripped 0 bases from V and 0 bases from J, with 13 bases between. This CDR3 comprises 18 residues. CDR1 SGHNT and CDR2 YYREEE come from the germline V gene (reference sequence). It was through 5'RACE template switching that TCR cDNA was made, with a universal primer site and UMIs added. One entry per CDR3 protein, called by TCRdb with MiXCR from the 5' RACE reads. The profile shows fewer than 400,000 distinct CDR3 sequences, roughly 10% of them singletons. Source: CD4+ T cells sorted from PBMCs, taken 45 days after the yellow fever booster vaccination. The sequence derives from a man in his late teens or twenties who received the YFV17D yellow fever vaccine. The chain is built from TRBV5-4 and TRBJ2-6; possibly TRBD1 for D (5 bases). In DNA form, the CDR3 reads TGTGCCAGCAGCTTGGCCTGGGGCCGGACCTCTGGGGCCAACGTCCTGACTTTC. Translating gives CASSLAWGRTSGANVLTF.